This is a list of T cell receptor beta chains from one sample in a study of blood T cell repertoires in COVID-19. Sequencing was performed with immunoSEQ multiplex PCR; in TCRdb, only in-frame clones are kept and a portion is missing. This sample has 250,000 to 300,000 clones, with 85% found just once. Sequencing input: peripheral blood. The receptors originated from a man aged 50 to 59 with active or convalescent COVID-19. Both conserved end residues are part of each CDR3. The D gene is left open where the match is weak. Where a row states a size, it is once, few, many or the class of an expanded clone; other rows omit it.

TRBV19	.	TRBJ2-6	TRBD2	TGTGCCAGTAGTCCTAGCGGGGACTCTGGGGCCAACGTCCTGACTTTC	CASSPSGDSGANVLTF
TRBV3-1/TRBV3-2	.	TRBJ1-4	TRBD1	TGTGCCAGCAGCCAGTTCCACAGGGGGCAAGCAACTAATGAAAAACTGTTTTTT	CASSQFHRGQATNEKLFF
TRBV2	many	TRBJ1-6	TRBD1	TGTGCCAGCAGTCCGTCCAGGGGGCGGGATTCACCCCTCCACTTT	CASSPSRGRDSPLHF
TRBV9	once	TRBJ2-7	.	TGTGCCAGCAGCGTAGAAGCGGACTCCTACGAGCAGTACTTC	CASSVEADSYEQYF
TRBV9	many	TRBJ1-5	.	TGTGCCAGCAGCGTAGCTCTAGGACGAATACGGGGTCAGCCCCAGCATTTT	CASSVALGRIRGQPQHF
TRBV5-1	.	TRBJ2-7	TRBD2	TGCGCCAGCAGCTTGGCGACGGGAGGCGAGCAGTACTTC	CASSLATGGEQYF
TRBV6-2/TRBV6-3	.	TRBJ1-1	TRBD1	TGTGCCAGCAGTTACCCGACAGGGGCGGTGAACACTGAAGCTTTCTTT	CASSYPTGAVNTEAFF
TRBV6-1	once	TRBJ1-2	TRBD1	TGTGCCAGCAGTGACCCCGGGACAGGCAACTATGGCTACACCTTC	CASSDPGTGNYGYTF
TRBV2	.	TRBJ2-7	TRBD2	TGTGCCAGCAGTTTTCGGAGGGGAGGGCCTTACGAGCAGTACTTC	CASSFRRGGPYEQYF
TRBV5-1	few	TRBJ1-1	.	TGCGCCAGCAGCTTGGGGCAGGCGGGGACTGAAGCTTTCTTT	CASSLGQAGTEAFF
TRBV3-1/TRBV3-2	.	TRBJ2-7	TRBD1	TGTGCCCCACCAGGGGGCCGTGGGTACGAGCAGTACTTC	CAPPGGRGYEQYF
TRBV7-9	.	TRBJ2-1	.	TGTGCCAGCAGCTTAGAAGGGGGTCTAGACGGGCAGTTCTTC	CASSLEGGLDGQFF
TRBV19	.	TRBJ2-1	TRBD2	TGTGCCAGTAGTATTAGTCCTAGCGGGAGCTGGTACAATGAGCAGTTCTTC	CASSISPSGSWYNEQFF
TRBV10-2	few	TRBJ2-1	.	TGCGCCAGCAGGGGAGGACTACACTATAACAATGAGCAGTTCTTC	CASRGGLHYNNEQFF